The clone carrying this T cell receptor (beta chain) was seen at least ten times. The target antigen is unknown. This entry is derived from a study of HIV-infected patients and healthy controls. Study at large: CD4 counts in 14 of 16 patients increased modestly yet significantly but stayed below normal. Early therapy brought no consistent CD8 count shift, though the CD4:CD8 ratio rose a little. Total CDR3 counts per chain did not differ significantly between patients and controls.

Findings and caveats of the study: During therapy, HIV-associated CDR3s fell significantly in frequency, while CMV-associated CDR3s did not change significantly.

Around 500 ng RNA was reverse transcribed with alpha and beta constant-region primers. Each of the alpha and beta chains got its own library through chain-specific third strand synthesis with indices. TCRdb recomputed calls from the 5' RACE reads with MiXCR, one row per CDR3 protein. The sample carries about 9,100 distinct CDR3 sequences, 7.3% recorded once. No cell fractionation was done, so the repertoire covers all unsorted peripheral blood T cells. The germline gives CDR1 KGHSH, CDR2 LQKENI. V lost 4 bases and J 5 bases, leaving 21 bases between the germline ends. CDR3 length: 16 amino acids. The specimen was blood, collected before antiretroviral therapy. This sequence was found in an adult with HIV infection. V is TRBV18 and J is TRBJ2-7; D possibly corresponds to TRBD1 (5 bases). CDR3 amino acids: CASSLGRTLPVDEQYF. The CDR3 coding sequence is TGTGCCAGCTCACTTGGCCGGACACTACCCGTGGACGAGCAGTACTTC.